This T cell receptor beta chain was observed in a study of CD4 and CD8 cells across lung adenocarcinoma regions. TCRdb analysed the PCR reads with MiXCR anew, one entry per CDR3 protein. The sample contains roughly 13,000 distinct CDR3 sequences, around 45% of which appear only once. The TCR sequence derives from a male donor with lung adenocarcinoma. The CD4 and CD8 labels of this study may be unreliable. Sequencing was performed on CD4+ T cells from the center of a lung tumor.

CDR3 amino acids: CASRPSGGAYNEQFF. The DNA of the CDR3 is TGTGCCAGCAGACCTAGCGGGGGAGCTTACAATGAGCAGTTCTTC. The chain combines TRBV27 with TRBJ2-1, with 10 bases fitting TRBD2. The CDR3 consists of 15 residues. Germline lookup yields CDR1 MNHEY and CDR2 SMNVEV (reference sequence). Trimming at V came to 6 bases and at J to 4 bases, leaving 6 bases not matched to a gene.